Listed below are T cell receptor beta chains from one sample, sequenced in a study of control samples from healthy donors and cancer patients. The assay was immunoSEQ multiplex PCR, and TCRdb's table has in-frame clones only and misses some. The profile shows some 130,000 clones, around 90% of them singletons. The specimen sequenced was blood. These receptors all come from a man between 35 and 55 years old in good health. CDR3s include the opening cysteine and the closing phenylalanine or tryptophan. Fields, in order: CDR3 protein, CDR3 DNA, CDR3 length, D gene, clone size, V gene, J gene. The D gene is left open where the match is weak. A row's size may be missing; if present it is once, few, many or a size class.

CASSPGGTGAYGYTF	TGTGCCAGTAGTCCCGGGGGAACAGGGGCCTATGGCTACACCTTC	15	TRBD1	once	TRBV19	TRBJ1-2
CASSYRQGAVVDEQFF	TGTGCCAGCAGTTACCGACAGGGGGCGGTAGTCGATGAGCAGTTCTTC	16	TRBD1	-	TRBV6-2/TRBV6-3	TRBJ2-1
CASSSGGTVSYEQYF	TGTGCCAGCAGTTCAGGAGGAACTGTATCCTACGAGCAGTACTTC	15	-	-	TRBV28	TRBJ2-7
CASSQEGDATNEKLFF	TGTGCCAGCAGCCAAGAAGGAGATGCAACTAATGAAAAACTGTTTTTT	16	-	-	TRBV4-2	TRBJ1-4
CATRQGFGQETQYF	TGCGCCACCAGACAGGGGTTTGGCCAAGAGACCCAGTACTTC	14	TRBD1	-	TRBV5-1	TRBJ2-5
CASSLAINTEAFF	TGCGCCAGCAGCTTGGCGATCAACACTGAAGCTTTCTTT	13	-	-	TRBV5-1	TRBJ1-1
CSARTSNQPQHF	TGCAGCGCCAGGACCAGCAATCAGCCCCAGCATTTT	12	-	-	TRBV29-1	TRBJ1-5
CASSLGGEHNEQFF	TGTGCCAGCAGCTTAGGGGGGGAGCACAATGAGCAGTTCTTC	14	-	-	TRBV11-3	TRBJ2-1
CASTRTSGEDEQFF	TGTGCCAGCACTCGGACTAGCGGGGAGGATGAGCAGTTCTTC	14	TRBD2	-	TRBV6-5	TRBJ2-1
CASQTRAPNTGELFF	TGTGCCAGCCAGACACGGGCTCCGAACACCGGGGAGCTGTTTTTT	15	-	-	TRBV18	TRBJ2-2
CASIFREIGSYNEQFF	TGCGCCAGCATATTCAGGGAAATAGGCTCCTACAATGAGCAGTTCTTC	16	-	-	TRBV23-1	TRBJ2-1
CASSLSRGYGYTF	TGTGCCAGCAGTTTGTCCAGGGGGTATGGCTACACCTTC	13	TRBD1	-	TRBV28	TRBJ1-2
CASSSAGDRWAKNIQYF	TGTGCCAGCAGTTCGGCGGGGGATCGCTGGGCCAAAAACATTCAGTACTTC	17	TRBD2	-	TRBV28	TRBJ2-4
CASSPEGGLAGDFQETQYF	TGTGCCAGCAGTCCTGAGGGTGGGCTAGCGGGGGACTTCCAAGAGACCCAGTACTTC	19	TRBD2	-	TRBV27	TRBJ2-5
CASSRSKEKLFF	TGTGCCAGCTCAAGGTCAAAGGAAAAACTGTTTTTT	12	-	-	TRBV18	TRBJ1-4
CASSVEGPNTGELFF	TGTGCCAGCAGCGTAGAGGGACCGAACACCGGGGAGCTGTTTTTT	15	-	medium-sized	TRBV9	TRBJ2-2
CAWSAGTDTQYF	TGTGCCTGGAGTGCCGGGACAGATACGCAGTATTTT	12	-	once	TRBV30	TRBJ2-3
CASSYHGQGGTEAFF	TGTGCCAGCAGTTATCACGGACAGGGTGGCACTGAAGCTTTCTTT	15	TRBD1	once	TRBV6-5	TRBJ1-1
CASSFSGSAGAVYGYTF	TGCGCCAGCAGCTTTTCAGGGTCTGCAGGGGCAGTCTATGGCTACACCTTC	17	-	-	TRBV5-1	TRBJ1-2
CASSHPGDSPLHF	TGTGCCAGCAGCCACCCCGGGGATTCACCCCTCCACTTT	13	-	-	TRBV3-1/TRBV3-2	TRBJ1-6
CASRTTGTGNTIYF	TGTGCCAGCAGGACGACAGGGACTGGAAACACCATATATTTT	14	TRBD1	-	TRBV6-5	TRBJ1-3
CASSQDYNEQFF	TGTGCCAGCAGCCAAGATTACAATGAACAGTTCTTC	12	-	-	TRBV3-1/TRBV3-2	TRBJ2-1
CASSLGGHSQETQYF	TGTGCCAGCAGCTTAGGGGGACACAGCCAAGAGACCCAGTACTTC	15	-	-	TRBV11-2	TRBJ2-5
CAWSPGARNTEAFF	TGTGCCTGGAGTCCAGGGGCGCGGAACACTGAAGCTTTCTTT	14	-	-	TRBV30	TRBJ1-1
CASSILLDRGDQPQHF	TGTGCCAGCAGCATACTCCTGGACAGGGGAGATCAGCCCCAGCATTTT	16	TRBD1	-	TRBV5-6	TRBJ1-5